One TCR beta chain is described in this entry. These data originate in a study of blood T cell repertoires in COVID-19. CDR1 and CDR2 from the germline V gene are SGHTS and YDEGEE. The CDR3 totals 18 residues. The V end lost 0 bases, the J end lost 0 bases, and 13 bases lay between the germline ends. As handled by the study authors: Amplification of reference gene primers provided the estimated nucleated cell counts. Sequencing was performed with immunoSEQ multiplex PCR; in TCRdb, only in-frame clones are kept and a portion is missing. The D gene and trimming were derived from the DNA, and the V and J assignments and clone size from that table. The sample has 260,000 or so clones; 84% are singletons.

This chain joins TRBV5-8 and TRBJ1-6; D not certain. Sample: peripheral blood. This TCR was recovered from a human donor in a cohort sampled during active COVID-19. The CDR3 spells CASSLGTGMSSYNSPLHF. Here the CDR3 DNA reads TGTGCCAGCAGCTTGGGGACGGGGATGAGCTCCTATAATTCACCCCTCCACTTT.